The next 13 T cell receptor beta chains were all read from a single sample in a study of CD8 T cells in ankylosing spondylitis. Study-wide points: It appeared that ankylosing spondylitis blood was characterized by a TCR beta motif of under ten highly homologous variants.

No antigen is known for these receptors. Via MiXCR, TCRdb re-called the 5' RACE reads, giving one row per CDR3 protein. The sample holds 500,000 to 650,000 distinct CDR3 sequences, roughly 5% seen once. Sequencing input: blood, either unsorted or a sorted T cell fraction (not recorded which). These receptors originate from a male donor with ankylosing spondylitis.

V gene TRBV15 combines with J gene TRBJ2-7; a weak D match, TRBD1 (6 bases). This CDR3 contains 15 residues. Germline V gives CDR1 LNHNV, CDR2 YYDKDF (reference sequence). The ends were cut back, 1 base at V and 2 bases at J, with 12 bases in the middle. This chain's CDR3 is CATSRGQDPAYEQYF. The CDR3 region has the DNA TGTGCCACCAGCAGAGGACAGGATCCCGCCTACGAGCAGTACTTC.

This clonotype was found a few times. The genes are TRBV20-1 and TRBJ2-7, with 7 bases identical to TRBD2. The CDR3 is made up of 10 amino acids. The ends lost 5 bases at V and 11 bases at J; junction bases unmatched: 6. Germline V gene data show CDR1 as DFQATT and CDR2 as SNEGSKA (reference sequence). As DNA, the CDR3 is TGCAGTGCTGCGGCGGCGGGGGAGTACTTC. Its protein product is CSAAAAGEYF.

In this sample, this clonotype turned up many times. V gene TRBV12-3 or TRBV12-4 combines with J gene TRBJ2-7; TRBD2 aligns across 9 bases. The CDR3 has 15 residues. The ends lost 2 bases at V and 3 bases at J; junction bases unmatched: 5. The CDR3 here is CASSLMLAGVYEQYF. In DNA, the CDR3 is TGTGCCAGCAGTTTAATGTTAGCGGGAGTCTACGAGCAGTACTTC.

In this sample, this clonotype turned up many times. The chain recombines TRBV4-2 with TRBJ1-2; possible D gene TRBD1, 5 bases. The ends were cut back, 1 base at V and 4 bases at J, with 10 bases in the middle. CDR1 and CDR2 from the germline V gene are LGHNA and YNFKEQ. The CDR3 length is 14 residues. The CDR3 is CASSQAGDFYGYTF. The CDR3 DNA follows: TGTGCCAGCAGCCAAGCCGGGGACTTCTATGGCTACACCTTC.

This chain links TRBV6-5 with TRBJ1-1; D possibly corresponds to TRBD1 (5 bases). Trimming cost V 8 bases and J 4 bases, with 11 bases left between them. Germline V gene data show CDR1 as MNHEY and CDR2 as SVGAGI. The CDR3 spans 12 residues. The DNA for the CDR3 is TGTGCCAGCGGACTGAGGGGCACTGAAGCTTTCTTT. Protein sequence: CASGLRGTEAFF.

This clonotype has at least ten counts. The rearrangement links TRBV5-1 to TRBJ2-1; D may match TRBD1 or TRBD2 (5 bases each). V lost 3 bases, J lost 6 bases, and 10 bases lay in between. Germline V lookup: CDR1 SGHRS, CDR2 YFSETQ. The CDR3 is made up of 13 amino acids. The CDR3 sequence is CASSWAGTNEQFF. CDR3 nucleotides: TGCGCCAGCAGCTGGGCAGGGACCAATGAGCAGTTCTTC.

This chain connects TRBV7-2 to TRBJ1-5, with a tentative D call TRBD1 (6 bases). Per the germline V gene, CDR1 is SGHTA and CDR2 is FQGNSA. The ends were cut back, 2 bases at V and 0 bases at J, with 14 bases in the middle. CDR3 size: 17 residues. CDR3 nucleotide sequence: TGTGCCAGCAGCTTAAGCTCCGGGGGGCCTAGCAATCAGCCCCAGCATTTT. Its translation is CASSLSSGGPSNQPQHF.

This clonotype was recorded at least ten times. The chain has TRBV29-1 and TRBJ2-7, with D hard to call. Germline CDR1 is SQVTM and CDR2 is ANQGSEA. This CDR3 contains 12 residues. Trimming took 3 bases from V and 3 from J, leaving 9 bases between them. The CDR3 region has the DNA TGCAGCGTTGAGGGTCCTAACTACGAGCAGTACTTC. Translation gives CSVEGPNYEQYF.

The chain is built from TRBV20-1 and TRBJ2-5; the D gene is possibly TRBD2 (6 bases). Trimming shortened V by 1 base and J by 7 bases, and 16 bases separated the two germline ends. Germline V CDR1 and CDR2: DFQATT, SNEGSKA (reference sequence). There are 14 residues in the CDR3. CDR3 DNA sequence: TGCAGTGCTAGAGGCGGGGACCCCCGGGGGACCCAGTACTTC. Encoded protein: CSARGGDPRGTQYF.

This clonotype was seen many times. V is TRBV7-3 and J is TRBJ2-1; D may match TRBD1 or TRBD2 (5 bases each). The CDR3 sequence is 16 residues long. Trimming removed 1 base at V and 2 bases at J, with 12 bases between. CDR1 is SGHTA, CDR2 FQGTGA, per germline. The CDR3 is CASSLNPGTTYNEQFF. The CDR3 DNA reads TGTGCCAGCAGCTTAAATCCGGGGACGACCTACAATGAGCAGTTCTTC.

This clonotype has at least ten counts. This sequence joins TRBV4-2 and TRBJ1-5; D unresolved. Germline V gene lookup returns CDR1 LGHNA and CDR2 YNFKEQ. The CDR3 covers 13 residues. Between the trimmed V and J ends, which lost 3 bases and 5 bases, there was a span of 8 bases. CDR3 DNA: TGTGCCAGCAGCCAGTCTAAGGATCAGCCCCAGCATTTT. This translates into CASSQSKDQPQHF.

This clonotype was found many times. J is TRBJ1-5 and V is TRBV7-2; possibly TRBD1 for D (6 bases). The germline V gene encodes CDR1 SGHTA and CDR2 FQGNSA. The CDR3 has 15 amino acids. V was trimmed by 5 bases and J by 4 bases, leaving 15 bases between them. The CDR3 nucleotides are TGTGCCAGCAGCCAACCCACCAGGGGAAATCAGCCCCAGCATTTT. Translation gives CASSQPTRGNQPQHF. The variable domain in full, completed from reference TRBV7-2 and TRBJ1-5, reads GAGVSQSPSNKVTEKGKDVELRCDPISGHTALYWYRQSLGQGLEFLIYFQGNSAPDKSGLPSDRFSAERTGGSVSTLTIQRTQQEDSAVYLCASSQPTRGNQPQHFGDGTRLSIL.

Ten or more counts support this clonotype. The rearrangement uses TRBV9 and TRBJ2-2; 7 bases map to TRBD1. V was clipped by 6 bases and J by 7 bases; unmatched bases: 9. From germline, CDR1 is SGDLS and CDR2 YYNGEE. This CDR3 has 14 amino acids. CDR3: CASTASTGIGELFF. The DNA for the CDR3 is TGTGCCAGCACCGCATCGACAGGGATCGGGGAGCTGTTTTTT.